Listed below are T cell receptor beta chains from one sample, sequenced in a study of glioma-infiltrating T cells after dendritic cell vaccination. The data were produced by immunoSEQ multiplex PCR, yet TCRdb's version contains in-frame clones alone and is incomplete. In the table there are some 91,000 clones, 75% to 85% of which are singletons. Specimen: blood, collected after dendritic cell vaccination. These receptors were collected from a human donor with glioblastoma. Each CDR3 is given with its conserved first and last residue. Each record gives: V gene, clone size, CDR3 length, D gene, J gene, CDR3 DNA, CDR3 protein. A D gene is named only where the DNA matches it firmly. Part of the rows lack a size; the others show once, few, many or a class for expanded clones.

v_gene: TRBV27; abundance: -; len: 15; d_gene: TRBD2; j_gene: TRBJ2-1; CDR3nt: TGTGCCAGCAGTTTCAGCGGGACTACCTACAATGAGCAGTTCTTC; CDR3aa: CASSFSGTTYNEQFF
v_gene: TRBV6-1; abundance: -; len: 20; d_gene: TRBD1; j_gene: TRBJ2-5; CDR3nt: TGTGCCAGCAGTGAAGCCGCCCCCCGGACAGGGCGGATCACACAAGAGACCCAGTACTTC; CDR3aa: CASSEAAPRTGRITQETQYF
v_gene: TRBV7-6; abundance: -; len: 17; d_gene: TRBD1; j_gene: TRBJ1-1; CDR3nt: TGTGCCAGCAGCTTTACTCCCCCCGGGACAGGGGGCACTGAAGCTTTCTTT; CDR3aa: CASSFTPPGTGGTEAFF
v_gene: TRBV5-1; abundance: -; len: 15; d_gene: -; j_gene: TRBJ1-1; CDR3nt: TGCGCCAGCAGCCCGGGACTGAATATGAACACTGAAGCTTTCTTT; CDR3aa: CASSPGLNMNTEAFF
v_gene: TRBV5-1; abundance: -; len: 15; d_gene: TRBD1; j_gene: TRBJ2-5; CDR3nt: TGCGCCAGCAGCCCGGGACAGACAACCCAAGAGACCCAGTACTTC; CDR3aa: CASSPGQTTQETQYF
v_gene: TRBV7-8; abundance: -; len: 16; d_gene: TRBD2; j_gene: TRBJ2-7; CDR3nt: TGTGCCAGCAGCTCGAGACTAGCGGGGGGGAGGCTGGAGCAGTACTTC; CDR3aa: CASSSRLAGGRLEQYF
v_gene: TRBV2; abundance: -; len: 16; d_gene: -; j_gene: TRBJ2-1; CDR3nt: TGTGCCAGCAGTTACAGGGGACTTGGGTCGAGCGATGAGCAGTTCTTC; CDR3aa: CASSYRGLGSSDEQFF
v_gene: TRBV6-5; abundance: once; len: 14; d_gene: -; j_gene: TRBJ1-6; CDR3nt: TGTGCCAGCAGTGGGGGGGGCGCGGGTTCACCCCTCCACTTT; CDR3aa: CASSGGGAGSPLHF
v_gene: TRBV6-1; abundance: once; len: 12; d_gene: -; j_gene: TRBJ1-1; CDR3nt: TGTGCCAGCAGTGAAACCCGGGCTGAAGCTTTCTTT; CDR3aa: CASSETRAEAFF
v_gene: TRBV7-2; abundance: -; len: 16; d_gene: TRBD1; j_gene: TRBJ1-1; CDR3nt: TGTGCCAGCACCTCTTACGCAGGGGGCTCGAACACTGAAGCTTTCTTT; CDR3aa: CASTSYAGGSNTEAFF
v_gene: TRBV6-1; abundance: once; len: 16; d_gene: TRBD2; j_gene: TRBJ2-3; CDR3nt: TGTGCCAGCAGTGAGGGACTAGCGGGAGCTCAGGATACGCAGTATTTT; CDR3aa: CASSEGLAGAQDTQYF
v_gene: TRBV9; abundance: -; len: 14; d_gene: TRBD1; j_gene: TRBJ1-2; CDR3nt: TGTGCCAGCAGGCTATCGGGACAGAACTATGGCTACACCTTC; CDR3aa: CASRLSGQNYGYTF
v_gene: TRBV21-1; abundance: -; len: 16; d_gene: -; j_gene: TRBJ2-1; CDR3nt: TGTGCCAGCAGCAAATGGGGGGACAGGGTGAGAAATGAGCAGTTCTTC; CDR3aa: CASSKWGDRVRNEQFF
v_gene: TRBV19; abundance: -; len: 13; d_gene: TRBD1; j_gene: TRBJ1-2; CDR3nt: TGTGCCAGTAGTATGGGACAGGGGTATGGCTACACCTTC; CDR3aa: CASSMGQGYGYTF
v_gene: TRBV5-1; abundance: -; len: 13; d_gene: -; j_gene: TRBJ2-5; CDR3nt: TGCGCCAGCAGCCAGGGGTACGAGGAGACCCAGTACTTC; CDR3aa: CASSQGYEETQYF
v_gene: TRBV5-1; abundance: -; len: 15; d_gene: -; j_gene: TRBJ2-5; CDR3nt: TGCGCCAGCAGCTCGATCGGGGGGCAACAAGAGACCCAGTACTTC; CDR3aa: CASSSIGGQQETQYF
v_gene: TRBV5-1; abundance: -; len: 13; d_gene: -; j_gene: TRBJ2-3; CDR3nt: TGCGCCAGCAGCCGAGAACGGGAGGATACGCAGTATTTT; CDR3aa: CASSREREDTQYF
v_gene: TRBV14; abundance: -; len: 16; d_gene: TRBD2; j_gene: TRBJ2-7; CDR3nt: TGTGCCAGCAGCCAAGATGGGGGACTAGCGGGGGGCAGGCAGTACTTC; CDR3aa: CASSQDGGLAGGRQYF
v_gene: TRBV6-1; abundance: -; len: 15; d_gene: TRBD2; j_gene: TRBJ2-1; CDR3nt: TGTGCCTTAATAGCGGGCTCCAGCTCCTACAATGAGCAGTTCTTC; CDR3aa: CALIAGSSSYNEQFF
v_gene: TRBV11-2; abundance: once; len: 14; d_gene: TRBD1; j_gene: TRBJ2-7; CDR3nt: TGTGCCAGCAGCCCGGGACAGTATTCCTACGAGCAGTACTTC; CDR3aa: CASSPGQYSYEQYF
v_gene: TRBV7-8; abundance: -; len: 14; d_gene: TRBD1; j_gene: TRBJ1-1; CDR3nt: TGTGCCAGCATCCCCGGGACAGGGAGGATTGTAGCTTTCTTT; CDR3aa: CASIPGTGRIVAFF
v_gene: TRBV10-3; abundance: -; len: 16; d_gene: -; j_gene: TRBJ1-2; CDR3nt: TGTGCCTCCTCGGGTGCGGCCAGCCTAACTAACTATGGCTACACCTTC; CDR3aa: CASSGAASLTNYGYTF
v_gene: TRBV21-1; abundance: -; len: 14; d_gene: -; j_gene: TRBJ2-5; CDR3nt: TGTGCCAGCAGTCCACAGGGGGCAGGGGGGACCCAGTACTTC; CDR3aa: CASSPQGAGGTQYF
v_gene: TRBV15; abundance: -; len: 13; d_gene: -; j_gene: TRBJ1-5; CDR3nt: TGTGCCACCAGCAGAGATAGAACCCAGCCCCAGCATTTT; CDR3aa: CATSRDRTQPQHF
v_gene: TRBV7-2; abundance: few; len: 12; d_gene: -; j_gene: TRBJ1-1; CDR3nt: TGTGCCAGCAGCCTACGAGGCACTGAAGCTTTCTTT; CDR3aa: CASSLRGTEAFF
v_gene: TRBV15; abundance: -; len: 14; d_gene: -; j_gene: TRBJ1-2; CDR3nt: TGTGCCACCAGCGAGCCGGACAGACGCTATGGCTACACCTTC; CDR3aa: CATSEPDRRYGYTF
v_gene: TRBV11-3; abundance: once; len: 14; d_gene: -; j_gene: TRBJ2-2; CDR3nt: TGTGCCAGCAGCTTAGGACAGGGAGGCGGGGAGCTGTTTTTT; CDR3aa: CASSLGQGGGELFF
v_gene: TRBV5-1; abundance: -; len: 17; d_gene: -; j_gene: TRBJ2-5; CDR3nt: TGCGCCAGCTCCATGACAGGGACTAGGGTTCTGCCAGAGACCCAGTACTTC; CDR3aa: CASSMTGTRVLPETQYF
v_gene: TRBV5-1; abundance: -; len: 15; d_gene: TRBD2; j_gene: TRBJ2-5; CDR3nt: TGCGCCAGCAGCCGAGTCGGACTAGCGGAAGAGACCCAGTACTTC; CDR3aa: CASSRVGLAEETQYF
v_gene: TRBV19; abundance: -; len: 15; d_gene: TRBD1; j_gene: TRBJ2-2; CDR3nt: TGTGCCAGCAAACTACAGGGGGTCAACACCGGGGAGCTGTTTTTT; CDR3aa: CASKLQGVNTGELFF
v_gene: TRBV15; abundance: -; len: 13; d_gene: -; j_gene: TRBJ2-5; CDR3nt: TGTGCCACCAGCAGAGAACCCCGGGAGACCCAGTACTTC; CDR3aa: CATSREPRETQYF
v_gene: TRBV25-1; abundance: -; len: 14; d_gene: -; j_gene: TRBJ2-7; CDR3nt: TGTGCCAGCAGTTTCGGGGGGCTCTCCTACGAGCAGTACTTC; CDR3aa: CASSFGGLSYEQYF
v_gene: TRBV5-8; abundance: -; len: 16; d_gene: -; j_gene: TRBJ1-2; CDR3nt: TGTGCCAGCAGCTTGGTTTTCCGAGTACCTAACTATGGCTACACCTTC; CDR3aa: CASSLVFRVPNYGYTF
v_gene: TRBV29-1; abundance: -; len: 13; d_gene: -; j_gene: TRBJ1-2; CDR3nt: TGCAGCGTTGAGATTCCCGGGGGCTATGGCTACACCTTC; CDR3aa: CSVEIPGGYGYTF